Listed here are 19 T cell receptor beta chains from one sample, sequenced in a study of T cell clones after liver transplantation (dated by TCRdb to the late 2010s). Read against the paper, the sample's time point label means: pre-transplant. The method was the immunoSEQ multiplex PCR assay. This immuneACCESS table, as held by TCRdb, lists in-frame sequences with V and J called but not all clones. Of the missing ones, under half trace to an unresolved V gene in checked studies; the others have no known cause. This sample is represented by about 74,000 clones; under 90% of them were singletons. Less than 0.65% of the sample comes from the top ten. Here the sequenced sample was CD4+ T cells from blood, taken before liver transplant. These TCRs come from a human donor who received a liver transplant.

The chain couples TRBV27 to TRBJ1-2; possibly TRBD1 for D (5 bases). Germline-derived CDR1 and CDR2 are MNHEY and SMNVEV (reference sequence). The CDR3 is 14 amino acids. Trimming cost V 5 bases and J 3 bases, with 13 bases left between them. The CDR3 coding sequence is TGTGCCAGCAGTCCCCTCGGGGGGTACTATGGCTACACCTTC. Residues: CASSPLGGYYGYTF.

The V call is TRBV19, the J call TRBJ2-5; D gene ambiguous. V lost 6 bases and J 0 bases, leaving 5 bases between the germline ends. The V gene's germline CDR1 is LNHDA and CDR2 SQIVND (reference sequence). This CDR3 is 12 amino acids long. CDR3 coding DNA: TGTGCCAGTAGGGGGAACCAAGAGACCCAGTACTTC. Its translation is CASRGNQETQYF.

The chain recombines TRBV7-2 with TRBJ2-2; TRBD2 aligns across 16 bases. Germline V gives CDR1 SGHTA, CDR2 FQGNSA. This CDR3 has 18 amino acids. With 3 bases clipped from V and 5 bases from J, the junction kept 6 bases outside the gene matches. CDR3 amino acids: CASSFGGLAGGSTGELFF. The CDR3 nucleotides are TGTGCCAGCAGCTTCGGGGGACTAGCGGGAGGGTCTACCGGGGAGCTGTTTTTT.

A few counts support this clone. The rearrangement links TRBV11-3 to TRBJ1-3; D ambiguous. V lost 5 bases, J lost 0 bases, and 5 bases lay in between. The CDR3 is made up of 13 amino acids. Germline assignment: CDR1 SGHNT and CDR2 YENEEA. The CDR3 protein is CASSPDSGNTIYF. The CDR3 DNA is TGTGCCAGCAGCCCCGACTCTGGAAACACCATATATTTT.

The rearrangement joins TRBV5-4 to TRBJ2-1; unclear D gene. CDR1 and CDR2 (germline): SGHNT, YYREEE (reference sequence). This CDR3 region has 12 residues. V lost 2 bases and J lost 6, with 6 bases in between. The CDR3, as DNA: TGTGCCAGCAGCTTCCTTAGCAATGAGCAGTTCTTC. Protein sequence: CASSFLSNEQFF. Complete variable domain (other parts from reference TRBV5-4 and TRBJ2-1): ETGVTQSPTHLIKTRGQQVTLRCSSQSGHNTVSWYQQALGQGPQFIFQYYREEENGRGNFPPRFSGLQFPNYSSELNVNALELDDSALYLCASSFLSNEQFFGPGTRLTVL.

This clone was recorded once. This chain uses TRBV19 with TRBJ1-3; unclear D gene. V was clipped by 7 bases and J by 4 bases, with 11 bases between them. Germline values: CDR1 LNHDA, CDR2 SQIVND (reference sequence). This CDR3 region has 13 residues. CDR3 sequence (DNA): TGTGCCAGTAAGGACCTCTCCGGAAACACCATATATTTT. Its translation is CASKDLSGNTIYF.

The chain combines TRBV5-6 with TRBJ1-1, with 9 bases that match TRBD1. Germline V CDR1 and CDR2: SGHDT, YYEEEE. CDR3 length equals 16 residues. Losses at the gene ends were 0 bases for V and 5 bases for J; bases not matched to a gene: 8. The CDR3 region has the DNA TGTGCCAGCAGCTTGGAGGGGGACAGGGCGGAGACTGAAGCTTTCTTT. Its translation is CASSLEGDRAETEAFF.

The genes are TRBV18 and TRBJ1-2, with a weak D call TRBD1 (6 bases). The CDR3 sequence is 12 residues long. V was pared by 3 bases and J by 4 bases, with 6 bases between. Germline CDR1 KGHSH, CDR2 LQKENI. The CDR3 nucleotides read TGTGCCAGCTCACCGACAGGCTATGGCTACACCTTC. Its translation is CASSPTGYGYTF.

The rearrangement uses TRBV28 and TRBJ2-5; D tentatively fits TRBD1 or TRBD2 (6 bases each). The V end lost 2 bases, the J end lost 2 bases, and 12 bases lay between the germline ends. Germline CDR1 is MDHEN and CDR2 is SYDVKM. This CDR3 has 15 residues. The chain's CDR3 is CASSLTGARQETQYF. The CDR3 nucleotides are TGTGCCAGCAGTTTAACGGGGGCGCGGCAAGAGACCCAGTACTTC.

V gene TRBV19 combines with J gene TRBJ1-4, with D unresolved. Germline-derived CDR1 and CDR2 are LNHDA and SQIVND (reference sequence). The V end lost 0 bases, the J end lost 3 bases, and 8 bases lay between the germline ends. This CDR3 has 15 residues. CDR3 amino acids: CASSIDRRSNEKLFF. CDR3 sequence (DNA): TGTGCCAGTAGTATAGATCGGAGGTCTAATGAAAAACTGTTTTTT.

This clone was counted a few times. V gene TRBV18 combines with J gene TRBJ1-5; 8 bases align to TRBD1. CDR1 is KGHSH and CDR2 is LQKENI in the germline V gene. The CDR3 runs to 15 residues. Trimming cost V 2 bases and J 5 bases; bases outside gene matches: 5. CDR3 residues: CASSPNSGGDQPQHF. The CDR3 DNA reads TGTGCCAGCTCACCAAACTCAGGGGGCGATCAGCCCCAGCATTTT.

CDR3 protein: CASSRDRPSGANVLTF. In DNA form, the CDR3 reads TGTGCCAGCAGTAGGGACAGGCCCTCTGGGGCCAACGTCCTGACTTTC. This chain joins TRBV2 and TRBJ2-6; 8 bases align to TRBD1. Germline lookup yields CDR1 SNHLY and CDR2 FYNNEI. The V gene end was trimmed by 5 bases and the J gene end by 0 bases; junction bases not matched to a gene: 3. CDR3 length equals 16 residues.

The genes are TRBV18 and TRBJ2-5; D is possibly TRBD1 or TRBD2 (5 bases each). The CDR3 length is 13 residues. Germline assignment: CDR1 KGHSH and CDR2 LQKENI. V shed 6 bases and J shed 11 bases, with 19 bases lying between them. The CDR3 loop is CASSFIRGGPQYF. CDR3 in DNA: TGTGCCAGCTCTTTCATACGGGGCGGACCACAGTACTTC.

The V gene is TRBV30, the J gene TRBJ1-5; D not certain. The CDR3 runs 13 residues. CDR1 and CDR2 (germline): GTSNPN, SVGIG (reference sequence). V lost 1 base and J 4 bases, leaving 8 bases between the germline ends. CDR3 region: CAWSGGPNQPQHF. Here the CDR3 DNA reads TGTGCCTGGAGTGGCGGCCCTAATCAGCCCCAGCATTTT.

This chain connects TRBV11-2 to TRBJ1-1; D unresolved. The CDR3 runs to 15 residues. The V end lost 6 bases, the J end lost 5 bases, and 19 bases lay between the germline ends. From germline, CDR1 is SGHAT and CDR2 FQNNGV. This chain's CDR3 is CASSSYFPSGTEAFF. The CDR3 nucleotides are TGTGCCAGCAGTTCCTACTTCCCGTCTGGGACTGAAGCTTTCTTT.

This clone showed up just once. The rearrangement links TRBV19 to TRBJ2-2, with D possibly TRBD1 on 6 matching bases. The CDR3 is made up of 15 amino acids. Germline CDR1 LNHDA, CDR2 SQIVND (reference sequence). The germline V and J ends were trimmed by 6 bases and 2 bases, with 13 bases remaining between them. CDR3 coding DNA: TGTGCCAGTAGCCGGCAGGGGCGTAACACCGGGGAGCTGTTTTTT. This encodes CASSRQGRNTGELFF. Looking up the rest from reference TRBV19 and TRBJ2-2 gives the full variable domain: DGGITQSPKYLFRKEGQNVTLSCEQNLNHDAMYWYRQDPGQGLRLIYYSQIVNDFQKGDIAEGYSVSREKKESFPLTVTSAQKNPTAFYLCASSRQGRNTGELFFGEGSRLTVL.

This clone was seen at least ten times. This chain joins TRBV6-5 and TRBJ1-2, with D perhaps matching TRBD1 (6 bases). CDR3 length equals 14 residues. V lost 2 bases and J 5 bases, leaving 12 bases between the germline ends. The V gene's germline CDR1 is MNHEY and CDR2 SVGAGI. The CDR3 is CASSYDAGAYGYTF. In DNA form, the CDR3 reads TGTGCCAGCAGTTACGACGCAGGGGCTTATGGCTACACCTTC.

This clone is a singleton in its sample. The chain carries TRBV5-4 and TRBJ2-2; TRBD2 agrees at 11 bases. The ends lost 3 bases at V and 2 bases at J; junction bases unmatched: 3. This CDR3 has 16 amino acids. The germline V gene encodes CDR1 SGHNT and CDR2 YYREEE (reference sequence). The CDR3 DNA reads as TGTGCCAGCAGCTACCGACTAGCGGGAAACACCGGGGAGCTGTTTTTT. It codes for CASSYRLAGNTGELFF.

V gene TRBV29-1 combines with J gene TRBJ1-3; 8 bases match TRBD1. The CDR3 is 14 residues long. Looked up from germline, CDR1 is SQVTM and CDR2 is ANQGSEA. V gave up 5 bases and J gave up 0 bases; unmatched junction bases: 3. CDR3 amino acids: CSVRDRLSGNTIYF. CDR3 nucleotides: TGCAGCGTTCGGGACAGGCTCTCTGGAAACACCATATATTTT. The whole variable domain, filled in from reference TRBV29-1 and TRBJ1-3, reads SAVISQKPSRDICQRGTSLTIQCQVDSQVTMMFWYRQQPGQSLTLIATANQGSEATYESGFVIDKFPISRPNLTFSTLTVSNMSPEDSSIYLCSVRDRLSGNTIYFGEGSWLTVV.